The clone carrying this T cell receptor (beta chain) was counted between two and nine times. What it binds is not known. From germline, CDR1 is SQVTM and CDR2 ANQGSEA. V lost 4 bases to trimming and J lost 0 bases, with 7 bases between them. There are 13 residues in the CDR3. These data originate in a study of cytomegalovirus exposure and HLA in healthy donors. Turning to the study itself: The approximately 120 validation repertoires used the same platform as the 550 to 750 first-cohort repertoires, a later analysis reported.

Study outcomes and limitations: Reported performance of the classifier showed diagnosis of cytomegalovirus status with high specificity and sensitivity. Some TCR beta chains (roughly 160 of them) were listed as cytomegalovirus-associated. A few CMV-associated chains were confirmed in vitro to be specific for CMV antigens.

TCRdb keeps only in-frame clones here, not all; method: immunoSEQ multiplex PCR. The sample includes 150,000 or so clones, around 84% seen only once; the top ten take 2.1%. The gene calls are TRBV29-1 and TRBJ1-5; no clear D gene. Input material: PBMCs. This receptor was obtained from a human donor in good health. This CDR3 reads CSVADFSNQPQHF. The CDR3 nucleotides are TGCAGCGTTGCAGACTTTAGCAATCAGCCCCAGCATTTT.